Each of the 31 T cell receptor beta chains below was sequenced from the same sample in a study of PD-1 blockade in classical Hodgkin lymphoma. All patients relapsed after autologous stem cell transplantation, and brentuximab vedotin exposure varied. The assay was immunoSEQ multiplex PCR, and TCRdb's table has in-frame clones only and misses some. The sample consists of 40,000 to 45,000 clones, approximately 64% of them appearing once. Sequencing was performed on peripheral blood mononuclear cells (PBMCs), taken at baseline. Source of these receptors: a human donor with classical Hodgkin lymphoma.

This chain links TRBV4-3 with TRBJ2-3; D unresolved. Trimming removed 5 bases at V and 6 bases at J, with 18 bases between. The CDR3 consists of 15 residues. Germline CDR1 is LGHNA and CDR2 is YSLEER. This CDR3 reads CASSRDPAVMDTQYF. In DNA, the CDR3 is TGCGCCAGCAGCAGAGACCCTGCGGTGATGGATACGCAGTATTTT.

The chain has TRBV6-1 and TRBJ1-1; D not certain. Trimming shortened V by 7 bases and J by 11 bases, and 17 bases separated the two germline ends. Germline V lookup: CDR1 MNHNS, CDR2 SASEGT. CDR3 length equals 12 residues. CDR3 in amino acids: CASTLRSRRAFF. CDR3 nucleotides: TGTGCCAGCACCCTAAGGTCCCGGCGGGCTTTCTTT.

The chain joins TRBV11-1 to TRBJ2-7, with 10 nucleotides matching TRBD1. J was trimmed by 5 bases and V by 5 bases; bases with no gene match: 9. This CDR3 comprises 15 residues. Germline-derived CDR1 and CDR2 are SGHAT and FQDESV (reference sequence). As DNA, the CDR3 is TGTGCCAGCAGCGTTGGACAGGGGGGGATGGACGAGCAGTACTTC. Amino acid sequence: CASSVGQGGMDEQYF.

By proportion, this clone is large. The chain employs TRBV18 and TRBJ2-2; 8 bases line up with TRBD1. Trimming took 3 bases from V and 4 from J; bases not matched to a gene: 10. Germline-derived CDR1 and CDR2 are KGHSH and LQKENI. The CDR3 spans 17 residues. CDR3 bases: TGTGCCAGCTCACCCGGACAGGGCGTTTCAGGCACCGGGGAGCTGTTTTTT. The encoded protein is CASSPGQGVSGTGELFF.

The chain couples TRBV9 to TRBJ1-1; D may be TRBD1 (5 bases). This CDR3 has 14 residues. Germline-derived CDR1 and CDR2 are SGDLS and YYNGEE. V was trimmed by 2 bases and J by 4 bases, leaving 12 bases between them. The CDR3 DNA is TGTGCCAGCAGCGTTTCGGGGGGAAGCACTGAAGCTTTCTTT. It codes for CASSVSGGSTEAFF.

This clone has just one count. The chain carries TRBV28 and TRBJ2-3, with TRBD2 matching 7 bases. This CDR3 region has 16 residues. The V and J ends lost 5 bases and 5 bases, in that order; junction bases with no gene match: 13. Germline lookup yields CDR1 MDHEN and CDR2 SYDVKM. The CDR3 coding sequence is TGTGCCAGCAGTCCTCTAGCCGTTCCGGGAGGAGATACGCAGTATTTT. Translating gives CASSPLAVPGGDTQYF.

This clone was counted only a few times. The chain employs TRBV30 and TRBJ2-2; no reliable D call. The CDR3 sequence is 15 residues long. Looked up from germline, CDR1 is GTSNPN and CDR2 is SVGIG (reference sequence). Trimming left V 3 bases short and J 4 bases short, with 15 bases between. The DNA of the CDR3 is TGTGCCTGGAGAAGATCGGACCGTATCACCGGGGAGCTGTTTTTT. Residues: CAWRRSDRITGELFF.

The sample holds a few counts of this clone. The CDR3 spells CASSFPGQEIDGELFF. DNA of the CDR3: TGTGCCAGCAGCTTCCCGGGACAGGAAATTGACGGGGAGCTGTTTTTT. The V gene is TRBV7-9, the J gene TRBJ2-2, with 8 bases identical to TRBD1. V trimming: 3 bases; J trimming: 7 bases; junction bases outside the gene matches: 10. The CDR3 is 16 amino acids. Germline CDR1 reads SEHNR; CDR2 reads FQNEAQ (reference sequence).

The rearrangement joins TRBV9 to TRBJ1-4; D might be TRBD1 (6 bases). The CDR3 is 16 residues long. Germline lookup yields CDR1 SGDLS and CDR2 YYNGEE. V was trimmed by 4 bases and J by 5 bases, leaving 18 bases between them. CDR3 loop: CASSIHRGGINEKLFF. DNA for the CDR3: TGTGCCAGCAGCATCCACCGAGGGGGGATAAATGAAAAACTGTTTTTT.

This sequence joins TRBV11-2 and TRBJ2-1; a possible D gene is TRBD1 (5 bases). In germline, CDR1 is SGHAT, CDR2 FQNNGV. Trimming removed 4 bases at V and 0 bases at J, with 10 bases between. This CDR3 is 15 amino acids long. As DNA, the CDR3 is TGTGCCAGCAGCTATAGACAGACCTCCTACAATGAGCAGTTCTTC. Translated, it gives CASSYRQTSYNEQFF.

The V call is TRBV7-8, the J call TRBJ2-7; TRBD2 matches 14 bases. V was pared by 4 bases and J by 7 bases, with 9 bases of the junction left unmatched. There are 16 residues in the CDR3. Per germline, CDR1 SGHVS and CDR2 FQNEAQ. The CDR3 region has the DNA TGTGCCAGCAGCTCCACGACTAGCGGGGGGGCCCATGAGCAGTACTTC. It translates to CASSSTTSGGAHEQYF.

The chain joins TRBV7-3 to TRBJ2-4; D is perhaps TRBD2 (5 bases). Trimming left V 4 bases short and J 8 bases short, with 12 bases between. This CDR3 has 13 amino acids. Germline CDR1 reads SGHTA; CDR2 reads FQGTGA. CDR3 DNA sequence: TGTGCCAGCAGCTACGGAGGCCCGGACATTCAGTACTTC. This codes for CASSYGGPDIQYF.

The CDR3 DNA sequence: TGTGCCAGTCGGGGACTTTACAATGAGCAGTTCTTC. It codes for CASRGLYNEQFF. The J gene is TRBJ2-1, the V gene TRBV27; TRBD2 is a possible D gene (6 bases). Germline V CDR1 and CDR2: MNHEY, SMNVEV (reference sequence). Deletions cut 9 bases from V and 4 bases from J, with 10 bases between. This CDR3 has 12 amino acids.

The genes are TRBV27 and TRBJ2-7, with D unresolved. Germline assignment: CDR1 MNHEY and CDR2 SMNVEV (reference sequence). This CDR3 region has 13 residues. V lost 2 bases and J lost 3, with 8 bases in between. This CDR3 is CASSLGPNYEQYF. For the CDR3, the DNA is TGTGCCAGCAGTTTAGGGCCCAACTACGAGCAGTACTTC.

There are a few counts of this clone. The J gene is TRBJ1-5, the V gene TRBV28, with D maybe TRBD1 (5 bases). CDR1 MDHEN and CDR2 SYDVKM come from the germline V gene. The CDR3 is 13 residues long. The V gene lost 8 bases and the J gene lost 3 bases, with 11 bases spanning the gap. CDR3 protein: CASLGDPNQPQHF. The CDR3 nucleotides are TGTGCCAGCCTCGGGGACCCCAATCAGCCCCAGCATTTT.

This chain connects TRBV5-6 to TRBJ2-4; D uncertain. This CDR3 has 15 residues. Trimming removed 4 bases from V and 1 base from J, with 12 bases in between. CDR1 and CDR2 (germline): SGHDT, YYEEEE. The CDR3 sequence is CASSVVGEAKNIQYF. The DNA of the CDR3 is TGTGCCAGCAGCGTGGTTGGAGAGGCCAAAAACATTCAGTACTTC.

The genes are TRBV5-4 and TRBJ2-2, with a possible D match to TRBD1 (5 bases). Germline lookup yields CDR1 SGHNT and CDR2 YYREEE (reference sequence). The CDR3 contains 15 residues. The V end lost 0 bases, the J end lost 6 bases, and 12 bases lay between the germline ends. The CDR3: CASSLGGGGAGELFF. In nucleotides, the CDR3 is TGTGCCAGCAGCTTGGGGGGCGGTGGTGCCGGGGAGCTGTTTTTT.

This chain connects TRBV5-4 to TRBJ1-2; D is undetermined. V lost 0 bases, J lost 4 bases, and 13 bases lay in between. Germline V lookup: CDR1 SGHNT, CDR2 YYREEE (reference sequence). This CDR3 comprises 15 residues. CDR3 DNA sequence: TGTGCCAGCAGCTTGGACGGTGACTTAAGCTATGGCTACACCTTC. Translating it yields CASSLDGDLSYGYTF.

The rearrangement joins TRBV30 to TRBJ2-7; D may correspond to TRBD1 or TRBD2 (5 bases each). From germline, CDR1 is GTSNPN and CDR2 SVGIG (reference sequence). Trimming cost V 7 bases and J 4 bases, with 17 bases left between them. This CDR3 comprises 13 residues. CDR3 DNA sequence: TGTGCCTCTCTAAACCGGGACGGATACGAGCAGTACTTC. Its protein product is CASLNRDGYEQYF.

The rearrangement links TRBV7-2 to TRBJ2-7, with TRBD2 identical over 9 bases. Germline CDR1 is SGHTA and CDR2 is FQGNSA. V gave up 5 bases and J gave up 4 bases; unmatched junction bases: 12. This CDR3 has 16 residues. The CDR3 sequence: CASSPTRGRAGYEQYF. The CDR3 DNA reads TGTGCCAGCAGCCCAACCCGCGGGAGGGCGGGTTACGAGCAGTACTTC.

This chain connects TRBV28 to TRBJ1-1; weak D call: TRBD1 (6 bases). In germline, CDR1 is MDHEN, CDR2 SYDVKM. V was shortened by 4 bases and J by 8 bases, with 14 bases between the two germline ends. CDR3 length: 13 residues. The CDR3 region is CASSSNTGFEAFF. Here the CDR3 DNA reads TGTGCCAGCAGTTCCAACACAGGGTTCGAAGCTTTCTTT.

This clone was found a few times. The chain has TRBV19 and TRBJ2-1; 11 nucleotides line up with TRBD2. Germline V gene sequence: CDR1 LNHDA, CDR2 SQIVND (reference sequence). This CDR3 is 15 amino acids long. V was pared by 5 bases and J by 16 bases, with 16 bases of the junction left unmatched. DNA of the CDR3: TGTGCCAGTAGTGTTACTAGCGGGGGATTCCCCTCAGGTTTCTTC. As protein: CASSVTSGGFPSGFF.

CDR3 DNA: TGTGCCAGTAGTTTACTGAGGACAGTCTCTGGAAACACCATATATTTT. Translation gives CASSLLRTVSGNTIYF. The gene calls are TRBV19 and TRBJ1-3, with a possible D match to TRBD1 (6 bases). The CDR3 contains 16 residues. V was clipped by 5 bases and J by 0 bases, with 14 bases between them. The germline V gene has CDR1 LNHDA and CDR2 SQIVND (reference sequence).

The chain links TRBV5-4 to TRBJ1-6, with 9 bases identical to TRBD1. The V gene end was trimmed by 4 bases and the J gene end by 6 bases; junction bases not matched to a gene: 2. CDR1 and CDR2 from the germline V gene are SGHNT and YYREEE (reference sequence). CDR3 length equals 14 residues. DNA for the CDR3: TGTGCCAGCAGCCAACAGGGGGCTAATTCACCCCTCCACTTT. It specifies CASSQQGANSPLHF. Based on the CDR3 plus reference TRBV5-4 and TRBJ1-6, the full variable domain is ETGVTQSPTHLIKTRGQQVTLRCSSQSGHNTVSWYQQALGQGPQFIFQYYREEENGRGNFPPRFSGLQFPNYSSELNVNALELDDSALYLCASSQQGANSPLHFGNGTRLTVT.

This clone occurred a few times. The chain is built from TRBV30 and TRBJ1-2, with 10 positions matching TRBD1. V dropped 4 bases and J dropped 7; count of bases not matched to a gene: 6. Germline CDR1 reads GTSNPN; CDR2 reads SVGIG (reference sequence). The CDR3 has 13 amino acids. DNA of the CDR3: TGTGCCTGGAATCCGGGACAGGGGTTTGGCTACACCTTC. Encoded protein: CAWNPGQGFGYTF. The complete variable domain, with remaining parts taken from reference TRBV30 and TRBJ1-2, reads SQTIHQWPATLVQPVGSPLSLECTVEGTSNPNLYWYRQAAGRGLQLLFYSVGIGQISSEVPQNLSASRPQDRQFILSSKKLLLSDSGFYLCAWNPGQGFGYTFGSGTRLTVV.

V is TRBV6-4 and J is TRBJ2-3; TRBD2 matches 9 bases. Germline-derived CDR1 and CDR2 are MRHNA and SNTAGT. Germline trimming cut 0 bases from V and 4 bases from J; bases unmatched to any gene: 2. The CDR3 is 15 amino acids. The CDR3 reads CASSDSRGGPDTQYF. DNA of the CDR3: TGTGCCAGCAGTGACTCGCGGGGGGGCCCAGATACGCAGTATTTT.

The gene calls are TRBV29-1 and TRBJ2-7; TRBD1 matches 9 bases. After removal of 1 base from V and 0 bases from J, the junction contained 7 bases not matched to a gene. Germline V gene lookup returns CDR1 SQVTM and CDR2 ANQGSEA. The CDR3 loop spans 16 amino acids. The CDR3 loop reads CSVEGTGDTLSYEQYF. CDR3 bases: TGCAGCGTTGAAGGGACAGGGGATACTCTCTCCTACGAGCAGTACTTC.

The V and J genes are TRBV14 and TRBJ2-1, with D possibly TRBD2 on 5 matching bases. The CDR3 consists of 13 residues. V gave up 3 bases and J gave up 7 bases, with 10 bases separating them. The V gene's germline CDR1 is SGHDN and CDR2 FVKESK. The DNA for the CDR3 is TGTGCCAGCAGCCAGACCTGGGAGAATGAGCAGTTCTTC. Protein product: CASSQTWENEQFF.

This chain links TRBV4-2 with TRBJ2-1, with 11 bases matching TRBD2. This CDR3 has 16 residues. With V trimmed by 4 bases and J by 10 bases, 12 bases remained unmatched. The germline V gene encodes CDR1 LGHNA and CDR2 YNFKEQ. The CDR3, as DNA: TGTGCCAGCAGCCCTCTAGCGGGGGGCGGTATGGAGGAGCAGTTCTTC. Its protein product is CASSPLAGGGMEEQFF.

The V call is TRBV9, the J call TRBJ2-2, with D perhaps TRBD1 or TRBD2 (6 bases each). Germline-derived CDR1 and CDR2 are SGDLS and YYNGEE. V was clipped by 4 bases and J by 7 bases, with 23 bases between them. This CDR3 has 17 residues. The CDR3 region has the DNA TGTGCCAGCAGCCCCAGCTTGTATGGGGGGCGGGACGGGGAGCTGTTTTTT. Amino acid sequence: CASSPSLYGGRDGELFF.

This clone has more than one count but fewer than ten. The gene calls are TRBV7-8 and TRBJ2-1; no clear D gene. The CDR3 spans 14 residues. Trimming removed 10 bases at V and 2 bases at J, with 15 bases between. CDR1 and CDR2 from the germline V gene are SGHVS and FQNEAQ. This CDR3 is CATSEESPYNEQFF. The CDR3, as DNA: TGTGCCACCAGTGAGGAGTCCCCCTACAATGAGCAGTTCTTC.